The text below deals with one T cell receptor beta chain. The antigen is not known. These data come from a study of PD-1 blockade in classical Hodgkin lymphoma. After removal of 6 bases from V and 6 bases from J, the junction contained 8 bases not matched to a gene. Germline-derived CDR1 and CDR2 are SGHDT and YYEEEE. This CDR3 is built from 14 residues. Each patient experienced a relapse that followed autologous stem cell transplantation, and brentuximab vedotin exposure varied. Complete response, partial response or progressive disease was each patient's best response. The study, taken as a whole, reports: Diminished baseline TCR diversity has been reported in newly diagnosed patients relative to healthy donors. The drivers behind the repertoire differences, possibly disease activity or prior therapy, remain undefined.

Sequencing used immunoSEQ multiplex PCR; TCRdb keeps in-frame clones, though not all of them. This sample has 23,000 or so clones, with nearly 80% found just once. The receptor was derived from a human donor with classical Hodgkin lymphoma. The J gene is TRBJ2-7, the V gene TRBV5-6; 11 nucleotides match TRBD2. The sequencing here drew on peripheral blood mononuclear cells (PBMCs), taken at baseline. The CDR3 bases are TGTGCCAGCAACTTAGCGGGGGGGCCCTCCGAGCAGTACTTC. Its translation is CASNLAGGPSEQYF.